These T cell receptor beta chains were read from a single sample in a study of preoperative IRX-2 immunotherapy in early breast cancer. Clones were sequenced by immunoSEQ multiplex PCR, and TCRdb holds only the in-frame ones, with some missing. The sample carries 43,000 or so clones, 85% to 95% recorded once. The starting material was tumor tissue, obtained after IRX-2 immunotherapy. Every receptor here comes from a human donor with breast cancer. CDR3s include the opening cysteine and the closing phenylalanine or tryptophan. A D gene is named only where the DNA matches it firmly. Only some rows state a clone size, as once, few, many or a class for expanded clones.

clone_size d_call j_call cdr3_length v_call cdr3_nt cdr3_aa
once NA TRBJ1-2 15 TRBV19 TGTGCCAGTAGCCAGGGCCGGGCTCCTAACTATGGCTACACCTTC CASSQGRAPNYGYTF
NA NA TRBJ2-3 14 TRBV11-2 TGTGCCAGCAGGGCTATACTCGGGGGAAATACGCAGTATTTT CASRAILGGNTQYF
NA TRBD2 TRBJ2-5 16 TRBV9 TGTGCCAGCAGCGTAGGCGGGCTAGCGGGAGTTGAGACCCAGTACTTC CASSVGGLAGVETQYF
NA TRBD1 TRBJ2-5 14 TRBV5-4 TGTGCCAGCAGATCAGGACAGGAAGGGGAGACCCAGTACTTC CASRSGQEGETQYF
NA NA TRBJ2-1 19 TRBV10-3 TGTGCCATCAGTCTCCCCGGGACAGGAGGACTAGTGGCCTACAATGAGCAGTTCTTC CAISLPGTGGLVAYNEQFF
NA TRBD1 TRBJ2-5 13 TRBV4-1 TGCGCCAGCAGCTGGACAGGGCAAGAGACCCAGTACTTC CASSWTGQETQYF
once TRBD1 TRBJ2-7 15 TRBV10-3 TGTGCCATCAGCCGGACAGGCGACAGCTCCTACGAGCAGTACTTC CAISRTGDSSYEQYF
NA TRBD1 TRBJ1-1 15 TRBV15 TGTGCCACCAGCAGAGATAGGGGGCTGCTCAAGGAAAGGGTCTTT CATSRDRGLLKERVF
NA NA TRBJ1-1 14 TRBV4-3 TGCGCCAGCAGCCTTGGTCGCGAGTTTACTGAAGCTTTCTTT CASSLGREFTEAFF
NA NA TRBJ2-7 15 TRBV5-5 TGTGCCAGCAGCTTGGTTGTCAGGGGGGCGGGCGAGCAGTACTTC CASSLVVRGAGEQYF